This T cell receptor beta chain was found in a study of blood T cell repertoires in COVID-19 (dated by TCRdb to 2018 to 2020). Regarding the research as a whole: The collaborator samples originated in the United States, Italy and Spain and spanned the acute and convalescent phases of COVID-19. The samples were drawn from the first 160 participants of the ongoing ImmuneRACE study and from some 1,300 subjects provided by 6 global collaborators. Where available, HLA class I and class II types were taken from metadata supplied by the sample provider and were not determined by assay-based typing. Deeply sampled blood TCRbeta repertoires from subjects exposed to, actively infected with, or recovered from COVID-19 were included in the dataset. The repertoires were released in a freely available public database meant as a resource for research on the immune response to SARS-CoV-2. The prospective study material was composed of cDNA or gDNA derived from T cells, B-cell-depleted T cells, or PBMCs. The sample metadata nearly always contained a de-identified subject ID, COVID-19 status, age in years and sex.

The immunoSEQ Assay, a bias-controlled multiplex PCR, was used to amplify TCRbeta CDR3 regions from genomic DNA. Turning to the authors' computational methods: The number of nucleated cells in each sample was estimated by amplification of reference gene primers within the assay. Sequence reads were collapsed and filtered to measure the absolute abundance of every unique TCRbeta CDR3 rearrangement. For each sample, productive Simpson clonality was calculated as the square root of Simpson's diversity index over productive rearrangements. TCRdb took over this immuneACCESS table, retaining in-frame rearrangements with V and J assigned. Such tables are incomplete; in checked studies, under half of the missing clones stem from an unresolved V gene, and the remainder is unexplained. The V and J calls and the clone size are those of that table, but D and trimming were determined from the DNA. The table for this sample lists a few hundred thousand clones; around 83% of them were counted only once. Under 8% of the sample is in the top ten clones.

Study-wide findings and limitations: How much clinical and demographic metadata was included differed by source and by participant, and the metadata was provided uncurated.

About this clone: Its specific antigen is unknown. Base-call qualities are not available, and no considerably larger clone is one nucleotide away.

The germline V gene (reference sequence) specifies SEHNR as CDR1 and FQNEAQ as CDR2. Counted from cysteine to phenylalanine, this CDR3 has 13 amino acids. Only the CDR3 region is kept as DNA, spanning 39 bases read in frame from base 1. V loses 5 bases of germline sequence and J loses 2 bases, and the interval between the two ends is 10 bases. Enrolling through a virtual design, the prospective study's participants ranged in age from roughly 18 to 89 years and lived across 24 United States geographic areas. Cohort assignment in the prospective study relied on participant-reported clinical history from a screening survey and a study questionnaire. Exposed participants were defined as having been in contact with someone with a PCR-confirmed or clinician-diagnosed COVID-19 case within 2 weeks of study entry. Each participant in the prospective study had whole blood, serum and a nasopharyngeal or oropharyngeal swab collected by mobile phlebotomists. Prospective study participants could optionally give additional blood draws and questionnaires over a roughly two-month period. Before DNA extraction, blood samples from the prospective study were shipped at room temperature or frozen.

This sequence originates from a woman aged 50 to 65 who had been exposed to COVID-19. Sequencing used PBMCs or T cells enriched from blood (not recorded which). The rearranged chain carries TRBV7-9 and TRBJ2-7, and perhaps TRBD1 as D gene, on 5 matching bases. At the DNA level, the sequence is TGTGCCAGCAGCCCCGACAGAGCCTACGAGCAGTACTTC. This encodes CASSPDRAYEQYF.